This T cell receptor beta chain appears in the sequencing data of a study of early T cells in non-severe SARS-CoV-2 infection. Study conclusions and caveats: Using VDJdb, the matching emphasized anti-spike CD8 responses while missing private and CD4 specificities.

This clonotype has just a few counts. Its antigen is undetermined. Unique molecular identifiers were affixed to single, distinct cDNA molecules. TCRdb ran MiXCR on the 5' RACE reads and lists one entry per CDR3 protein. The sample carries 70,000 to 90,000 distinct CDR3 sequences, about an eighth recorded once. The clonotype was recovered from an adult who was a healthcare worker with PCR-confirmed SARS-CoV-2 infection or an uninfected control (not recorded which). The sample consisted of whole blood.

CDR3 amino acids: CSASSGRVGNQPQHF. CDR3 in DNA: TGCAGTGCTAGTTCAGGGAGGGTGGGCAATCAGCCCCAGCATTTT. J is TRBJ1-5 and V is TRBV20-1, with a tentative D call TRBD1 (5 bases). The CDR3 extends over 15 amino acids. The V end lost 3 bases, the J end lost 2 bases, and 14 bases lay between the germline ends. CDR1 is DFQATT and CDR2 is SNEGSKA in the germline V gene (reference sequence).